Listed below are T cell receptor beta chains from one sample, sequenced in a study of T cell responses to AZD1222 COVID-19 vaccine. The protocol was immunoSEQ multiplex PCR, while the TCRdb copy is restricted to in-frame clones and leaves out a portion. This sample has around 110,000 clones; 88% occur once, and the top ten carry about 8.8%. Source: peripheral blood, taken on day 0 of AZD1222 vaccination. All receptors come from an adult in good health. The CDR3 runs from the conserved cysteine through the conserved F or W. D genes are given only for firm matches. Where a row states a size, it is once, few, many or the class of an expanded clone; other rows omit it.

DNA	CDR3	D	size	V	J
TGTGCCAGCAGTTCGACAGGGAATTCACCCCTCCACTTT	CASSSTGNSPLHF	TRBD1	NA	TRBV12-3/TRBV12-4	TRBJ1-6
TGTGCCAGTAGTATACCGCAGGGTATCCGCAATCAGCCCCAGCATTTT	CASSIPQGIRNQPQHF	NA	NA	TRBV19	TRBJ1-5
TGCGCCAGCACCCTTGGAGGAGAGAGGATGAGGAACACTGAAGCTTTCTTT	CASTLGGERMRNTEAFF	NA	NA	TRBV23-1	TRBJ1-1
TGTGCCAGCAGCCTAGACAGGGGAGGCACAGATACGCAGTATTTT	CASSLDRGGTDTQYF	TRBD1	once	TRBV3-1/TRBV3-2	TRBJ2-3
TGCGCCAGCAGCTATCAAGGGCGCTCTGGAAACACCATATATTTT	CASSYQGRSGNTIYF	NA	NA	TRBV5-1	TRBJ1-3
TGTGCCAGTAGTATAGATCGCTATGGCTACACCTTC	CASSIDRYGYTF	NA	NA	TRBV19	TRBJ1-2
TGTGCCAGCAGCTTGGGGGACAGGGAAGGAAGGAATGAAAAACTGTTTTTT	CASSLGDREGRNEKLFF	TRBD1	few	TRBV5-4	TRBJ1-4
TGTGCCAGCAGTGAATATGCGATTCAGGGGAGCACAGATACGCAGTATTTT	CASSEYAIQGSTDTQYF	NA	NA	TRBV6-4	TRBJ2-3
TGTGCCAGCAGGGAACCGGGACAGGGAAGAGTTACGCAGTATTTT	CASREPGQGRVTQYF	TRBD1	NA	TRBV2	TRBJ2-3
TGTGCCAGCTCACTTAATCCCGGAGATACGCAGTATTTT	CASSLNPGDTQYF	NA	NA	TRBV18	TRBJ2-3
TGTGCCAGCAGCGTGGCCCAGGGGGACGGGGCCAACGTCCTGACTTTC	CASSVAQGDGANVLTF	TRBD1	once	TRBV7-6	TRBJ2-6
TGTGCCAGCAGTGGAGGAGGGACCTATGGCTACACCTTC	CASSGGGTYGYTF	NA	NA	TRBV6-4	TRBJ1-2
TGTGCCAGTAGTAGGGACAGGGGCGATGAGCAGTTCTTC	CASSRDRGDEQFF	TRBD1	NA	TRBV19	TRBJ2-1
TGTGCCAGCGGGAGCGGCGTCACAGATACGCAGTATTTT	CASGSGVTDTQYF	NA	NA	TRBV28	TRBJ2-3
TGTGCCAGCAGCTGGGACAGGGACACTGAAGCTTTCTTT	CASSWDRDTEAFF	TRBD1	NA	TRBV7-9	TRBJ1-1
TGTGCCAGCAGTGGGTGGGACAGGGGGAGTGAAAAACTGTTTTTT	CASSGWDRGSEKLFF	TRBD1	NA	TRBV28	TRBJ1-4
TGTGCCAGCAAGGGACTAGCGAGATACAATGAGCAGTTCTTC	CASKGLARYNEQFF	TRBD2	NA	TRBV27	TRBJ2-1